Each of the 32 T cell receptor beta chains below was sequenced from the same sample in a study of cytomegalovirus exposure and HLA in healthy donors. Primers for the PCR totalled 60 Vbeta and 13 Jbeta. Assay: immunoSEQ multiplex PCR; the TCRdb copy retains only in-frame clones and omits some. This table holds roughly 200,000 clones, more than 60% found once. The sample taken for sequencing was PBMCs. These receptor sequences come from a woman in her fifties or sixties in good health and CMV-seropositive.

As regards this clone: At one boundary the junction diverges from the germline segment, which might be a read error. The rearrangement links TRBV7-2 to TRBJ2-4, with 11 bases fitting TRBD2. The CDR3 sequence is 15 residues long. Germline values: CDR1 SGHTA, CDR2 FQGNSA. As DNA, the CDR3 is TGTGCCAGCAGCCGTAGCGGGGGGGGGAAAAACAGTCAGTACTTC. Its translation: CASSRSGGGKNSQYF.

The CDR3 reads CASSLEIGADTQYF. In DNA form, the CDR3 reads TGTGCCAGCAGTTTAGAGATCGGGGCAGATACGCAGTATTTT. This sequence joins TRBV27 and TRBJ2-3; D is possibly TRBD2 (5 bases). The germline gives CDR1 MNHEY, CDR2 SMNVEV (reference sequence). Trimming stripped 2 bases from V and 4 bases from J, with 10 bases between. The CDR3 loop spans 14 amino acids.

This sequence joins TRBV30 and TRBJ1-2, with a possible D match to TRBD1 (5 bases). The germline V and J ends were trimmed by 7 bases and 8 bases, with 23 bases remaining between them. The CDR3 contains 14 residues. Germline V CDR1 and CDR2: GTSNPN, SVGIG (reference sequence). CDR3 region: CALSTYVGRMGYTF. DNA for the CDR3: TGTGCCTTATCTACCTACGTGGGGCGGATGGGCTACACCTTC.

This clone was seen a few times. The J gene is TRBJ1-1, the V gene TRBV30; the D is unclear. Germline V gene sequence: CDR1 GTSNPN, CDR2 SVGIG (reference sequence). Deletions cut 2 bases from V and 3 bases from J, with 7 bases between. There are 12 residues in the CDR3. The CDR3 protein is CAWSQRDTEAFF. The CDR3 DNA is TGTGCCTGGAGTCAACGGGACACTGAAGCTTTCTTT. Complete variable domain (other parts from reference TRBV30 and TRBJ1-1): SQTIHQWPATLVQPVGSPLSLECTVEGTSNPNLYWYRQAAGRGLQLLFYSVGIGQISSEVPQNLSASRPQDRQFILSSKKLLLSDSGFYLCAWSQRDTEAFFGQGTRLTVV.

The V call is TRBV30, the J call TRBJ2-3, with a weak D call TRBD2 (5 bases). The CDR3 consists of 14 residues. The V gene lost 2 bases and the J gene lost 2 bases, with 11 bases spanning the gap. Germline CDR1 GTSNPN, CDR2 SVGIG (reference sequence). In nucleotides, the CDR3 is TGTGCCTGGAGTCAAGCGGCCCTCACAGATACGCAGTATTTT. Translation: CAWSQAALTDTQYF.

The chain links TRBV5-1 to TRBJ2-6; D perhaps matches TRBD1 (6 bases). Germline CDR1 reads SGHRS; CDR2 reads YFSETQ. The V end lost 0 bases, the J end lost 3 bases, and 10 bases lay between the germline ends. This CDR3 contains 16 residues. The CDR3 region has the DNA TGCGCCAGCAGCTTGGTTGGGACAAGTGGGGCCAACGTCCTGACTTTC. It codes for CASSLVGTSGANVLTF.

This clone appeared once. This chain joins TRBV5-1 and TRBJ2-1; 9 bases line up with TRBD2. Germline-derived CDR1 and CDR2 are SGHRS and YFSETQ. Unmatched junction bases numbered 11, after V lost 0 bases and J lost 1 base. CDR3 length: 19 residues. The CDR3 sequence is CASSLVGSGGLKSYNEQFF. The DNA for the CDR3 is TGCGCCAGCAGCTTGGTGGGTAGCGGGGGCCTTAAGTCCTACAATGAGCAGTTCTTC.

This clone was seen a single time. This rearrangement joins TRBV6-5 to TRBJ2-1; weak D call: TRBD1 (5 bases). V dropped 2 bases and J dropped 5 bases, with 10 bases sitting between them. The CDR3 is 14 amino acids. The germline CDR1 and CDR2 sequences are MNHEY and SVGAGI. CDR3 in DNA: TGTGCCAGCAGTTACAGGTCAGGGCACAATGAGCAGTTCTTC. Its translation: CASSYRSGHNEQFF.

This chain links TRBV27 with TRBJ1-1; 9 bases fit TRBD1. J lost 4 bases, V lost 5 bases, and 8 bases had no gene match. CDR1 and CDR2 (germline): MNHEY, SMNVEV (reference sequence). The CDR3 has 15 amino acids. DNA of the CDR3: TGTGCCAGCAGTCCGGGACAGGGTTTGGTCACTGAAGCTTTCTTT. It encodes CASSPGQGLVTEAFF.

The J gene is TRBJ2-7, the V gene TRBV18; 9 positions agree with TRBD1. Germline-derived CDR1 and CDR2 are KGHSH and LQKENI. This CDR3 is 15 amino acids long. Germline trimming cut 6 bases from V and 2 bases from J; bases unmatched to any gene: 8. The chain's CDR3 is CASSPRQGETYEQYF. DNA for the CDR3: TGTGCCAGCTCCCCGCGACAGGGGGAAACCTACGAGCAGTACTTC. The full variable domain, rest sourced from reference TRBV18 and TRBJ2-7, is NAGVMQNPRHLVRRRGQEARLRCSPMKGHSHVYWYRQLPEEGLKFMVYLQKENIIDESGMPKERFSAEFPKEGPSILRIQQVVRGDSAAYFCASSPRQGETYEQYFGPGTRLTVT.

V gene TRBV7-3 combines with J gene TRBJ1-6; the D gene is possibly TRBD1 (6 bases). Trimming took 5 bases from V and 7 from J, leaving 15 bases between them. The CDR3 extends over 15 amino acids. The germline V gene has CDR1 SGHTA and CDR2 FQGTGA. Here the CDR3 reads CASSPEGQSNSPLHF. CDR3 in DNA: TGTGCCAGCAGCCCGGAAGGACAGTCAAATTCACCCCTCCACTTT.

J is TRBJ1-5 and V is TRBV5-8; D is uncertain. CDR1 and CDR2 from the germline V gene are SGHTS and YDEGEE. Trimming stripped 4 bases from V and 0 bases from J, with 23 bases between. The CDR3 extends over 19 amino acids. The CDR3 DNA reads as TGTGCCAGCAGCGAGAGCAGAGGATCACGGATCTATAGCAATCAGCCCCAGCATTTT. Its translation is CASSESRGSRIYSNQPQHF.

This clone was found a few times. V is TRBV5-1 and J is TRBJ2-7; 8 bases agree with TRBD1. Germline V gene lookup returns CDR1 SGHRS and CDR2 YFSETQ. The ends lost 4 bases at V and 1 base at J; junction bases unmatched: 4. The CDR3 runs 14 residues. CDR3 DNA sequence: TGCGCCAGCAGCCAAGGACAGGGTTCCTACGAGCAGTACTTC. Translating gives CASSQGQGSYEQYF.

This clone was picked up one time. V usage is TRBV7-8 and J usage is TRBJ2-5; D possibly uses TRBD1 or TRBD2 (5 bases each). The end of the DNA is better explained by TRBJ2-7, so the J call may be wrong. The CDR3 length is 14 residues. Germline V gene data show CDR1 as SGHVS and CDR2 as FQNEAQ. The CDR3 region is CASSLAGTDYEQYF. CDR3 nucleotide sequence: TGTGCCAGCAGCTTAGCGGGGACGGACTACGAGCAGTACTTC.

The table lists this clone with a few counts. The CDR3 is CSAKHRGLDNEQFF. CDR3 nucleotide sequence: TGCAGCGCAAAACACAGGGGGCTGGACAATGAGCAGTTCTTC. The V and J genes are TRBV29-1 and TRBJ2-1, with 9 bases identical to TRBD1. CDR1 and CDR2 (germline): SQVTM, ANQGSEA. The length of the CDR3 is 14 residues. Trimming at V came to 7 bases and at J to 5 bases, leaving 9 bases not matched to a gene.

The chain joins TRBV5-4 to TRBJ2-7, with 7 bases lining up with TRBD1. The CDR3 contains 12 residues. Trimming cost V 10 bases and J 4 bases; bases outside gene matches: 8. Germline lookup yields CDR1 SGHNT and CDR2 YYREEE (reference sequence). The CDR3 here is CAAAQGPYEQYF. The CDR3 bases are TGTGCCGCCGCACAGGGGCCATACGAGCAGTACTTC.

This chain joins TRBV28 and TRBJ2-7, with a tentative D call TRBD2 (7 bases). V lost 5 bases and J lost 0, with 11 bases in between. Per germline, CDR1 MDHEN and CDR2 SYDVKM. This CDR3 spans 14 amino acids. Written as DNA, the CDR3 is TGTGCCAGCAGTAACCGGGGGGCCTCCTACGAGCAGTACTTC. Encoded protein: CASSNRGASYEQYF. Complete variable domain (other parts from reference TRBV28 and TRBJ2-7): DVKVTQSSRYLVKRTGEKVFLECVQDMDHENMFWYRQDPGLGLRLIYFSYDVKMKEKGDIPEGYSVSREKKERFSLILESASTNQTSMYLCASSNRGASYEQYFGPGTRLTVT.

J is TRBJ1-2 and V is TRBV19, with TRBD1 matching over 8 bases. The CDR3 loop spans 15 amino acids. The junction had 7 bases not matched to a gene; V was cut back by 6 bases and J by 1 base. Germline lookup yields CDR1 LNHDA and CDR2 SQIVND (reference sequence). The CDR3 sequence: CASRATGAFNYGYTF. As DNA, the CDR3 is TGTGCCAGTAGGGCGACAGGGGCCTTTAACTATGGCTACACCTTC. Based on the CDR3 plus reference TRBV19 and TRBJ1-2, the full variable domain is DGGITQSPKYLFRKEGQNVTLSCEQNLNHDAMYWYRQDPGQGLRLIYYSQIVNDFQKGDIAEGYSVSREKKESFPLTVTSAQKNPTAFYLCASRATGAFNYGYTFGSGTRLTVV.

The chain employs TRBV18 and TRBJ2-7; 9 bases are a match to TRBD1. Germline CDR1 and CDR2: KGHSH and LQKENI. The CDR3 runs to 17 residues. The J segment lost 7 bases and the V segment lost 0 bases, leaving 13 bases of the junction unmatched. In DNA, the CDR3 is TGTGCCAGCTCACCACCGCCCGTAAACAGGGGGCTGGGGGAGCAGTACTTC. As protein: CASSPPPVNRGLGEQYF.

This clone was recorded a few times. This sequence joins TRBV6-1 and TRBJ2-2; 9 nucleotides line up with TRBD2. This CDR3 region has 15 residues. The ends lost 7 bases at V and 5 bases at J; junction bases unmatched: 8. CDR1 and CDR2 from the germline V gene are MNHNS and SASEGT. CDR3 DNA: TGTGCCAGCAAAAAGCGGGGGGCAGGGACCGGGGAGCTGTTTTTT. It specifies CASKKRGAGTGELFF.

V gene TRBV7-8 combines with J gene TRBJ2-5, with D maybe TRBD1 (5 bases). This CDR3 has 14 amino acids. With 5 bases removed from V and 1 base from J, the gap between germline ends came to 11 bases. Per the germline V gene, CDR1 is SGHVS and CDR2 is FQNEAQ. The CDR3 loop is CASSLDRVQETQYF. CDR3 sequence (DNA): TGTGCCAGCAGCCTCGACAGAGTCCAAGAGACCCAGTACTTC.

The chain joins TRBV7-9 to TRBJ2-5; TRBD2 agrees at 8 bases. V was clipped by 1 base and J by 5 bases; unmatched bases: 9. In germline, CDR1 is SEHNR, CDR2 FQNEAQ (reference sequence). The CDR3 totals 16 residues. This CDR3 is CASSLVRLAIRETQYF. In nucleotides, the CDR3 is TGTGCCAGCAGCTTAGTGAGACTAGCGATCAGGGAGACCCAGTACTTC.

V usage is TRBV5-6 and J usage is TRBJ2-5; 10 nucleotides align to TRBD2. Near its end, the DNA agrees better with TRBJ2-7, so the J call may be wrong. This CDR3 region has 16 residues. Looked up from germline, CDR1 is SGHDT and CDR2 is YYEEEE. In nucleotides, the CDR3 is TGTGCCAGCAGTTCACCCCTAGCGGGAGAAGCCTACGAGCAGTACTTC. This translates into CASSSPLAGEAYEQYF.

The CDR3 reads CASSTFPRTAKNIQYF. As DNA, the CDR3 is TGTGCCAGCAGCACATTCCCTCGAACAGCCAAAAACATTCAGTACTTC. The rearrangement uses TRBV7-2 and TRBJ2-4; no reliable D call. CDR3 length equals 16 residues. The V gene lost 5 bases and the J gene lost 0 bases, with 14 bases spanning the gap. Germline CDR1 reads SGHTA; CDR2 reads FQGNSA.

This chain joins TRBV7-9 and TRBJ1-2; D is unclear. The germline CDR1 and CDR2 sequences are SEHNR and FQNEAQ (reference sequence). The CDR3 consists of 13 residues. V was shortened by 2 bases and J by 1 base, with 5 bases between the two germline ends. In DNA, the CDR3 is TGTGCCAGCAGCTTAACGGTTAACTATGGCTACACCTTC. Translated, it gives CASSLTVNYGYTF.

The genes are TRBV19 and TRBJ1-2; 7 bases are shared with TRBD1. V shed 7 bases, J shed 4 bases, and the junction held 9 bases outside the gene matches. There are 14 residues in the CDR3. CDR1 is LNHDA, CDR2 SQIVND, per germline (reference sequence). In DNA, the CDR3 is TGTGCCAGTACCTATACAGGGGTTGGCTATGGCTACACCTTC. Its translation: CASTYTGVGYGYTF.

This CDR3 is CASSSSLLGGTQYF. The CDR3 DNA reads TGCGCCAGCAGCTCTTCACTACTGGGTGGGACCCAGTACTTC. The chain links TRBV5-1 to TRBJ2-5, with D uncertain. CDR3 length: 14 residues. Per the germline V gene, CDR1 is SGHRS and CDR2 is YFSETQ. V was shortened by 3 bases and J by 7 bases, with 16 bases between the two germline ends.

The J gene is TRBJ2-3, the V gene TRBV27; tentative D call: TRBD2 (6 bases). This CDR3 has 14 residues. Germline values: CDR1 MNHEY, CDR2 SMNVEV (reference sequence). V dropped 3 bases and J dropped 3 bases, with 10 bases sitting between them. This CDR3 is CASSFFRGTDTQYF. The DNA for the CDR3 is TGTGCCAGCAGTTTCTTCCGGGGGACAGATACGCAGTATTTT.

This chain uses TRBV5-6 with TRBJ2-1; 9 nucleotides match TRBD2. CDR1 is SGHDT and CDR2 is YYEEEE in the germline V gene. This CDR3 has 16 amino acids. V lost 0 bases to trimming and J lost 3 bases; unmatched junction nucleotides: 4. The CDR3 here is CASSLEVLAGYNEQFF. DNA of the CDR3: TGTGCCAGCAGCTTGGAGGTACTAGCGGGCTACAATGAGCAGTTCTTC.

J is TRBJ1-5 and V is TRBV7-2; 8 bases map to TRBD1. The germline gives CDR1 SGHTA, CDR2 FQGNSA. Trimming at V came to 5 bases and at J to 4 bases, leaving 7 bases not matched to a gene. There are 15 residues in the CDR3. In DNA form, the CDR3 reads TGTGCCAGCAGCCAAGGACAGGGCCAGAATCAGCCCCAGCATTTT. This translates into CASSQGQGQNQPQHF.

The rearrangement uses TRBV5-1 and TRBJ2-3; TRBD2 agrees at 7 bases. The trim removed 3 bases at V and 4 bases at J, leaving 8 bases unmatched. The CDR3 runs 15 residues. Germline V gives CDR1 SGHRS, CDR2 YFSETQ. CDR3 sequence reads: CASSSGLRGADTQYF. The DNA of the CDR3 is TGCGCCAGCAGCTCGGGACTAAGGGGTGCAGATACGCAGTATTTT.

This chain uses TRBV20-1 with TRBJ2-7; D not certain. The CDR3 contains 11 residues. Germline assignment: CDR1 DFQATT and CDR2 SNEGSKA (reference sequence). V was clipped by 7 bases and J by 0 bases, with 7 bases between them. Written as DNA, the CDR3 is TGCAGTGTGCATAGCTCCTACGAGCAGTACTTC. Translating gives CSVHSSYEQYF.